This T cell receptor beta chain appears in the sequencing data of a study of cytomegalovirus exposure and HLA in healthy donors. Notes on the study in general: For cytomegalovirus status, the classifier reportedly gave diagnoses with high specificity and sensitivity. Later analysis demonstrated an association between a missense DCLRE1C variant and TCR beta V- and J-gene trimming. According to an earlier analysis, most TCR beta V segments yielded productive rearrangements about 87% or about 30% of the time.

The CDR3 contains 12 residues. With 5 bases removed from V and 5 bases from J, the gap between germline ends came to 10 bases. CDR1 and CDR2 (germline): MDHEN, SYDVKM. For this clone: Its antigen remains unidentified.

The primer mix had 60 Vbeta and 13 Jbeta primers. In the study's own analysis: A later analysis tallied about 80 million unique TCR beta chains, some 10 million of them shared. Sequencing used immunoSEQ multiplex PCR; TCRdb keeps in-frame clones, though not all of them. D and trimming were read from the DNA, whereas the V and J calls and clone size are those reported in that table. Here the sample spans about 190,000 clones, 82% being singletons. The sequence derives from a young woman in good health and CMV-seronegative. Source material: PBMCs. V gene TRBV28 combines with J gene TRBJ2-7; D remains unclear. The CDR3 coding sequence is TGTGCCAGCAGTCACGCTGGCAACGAGCAGTACTTC. It is translated as CASSHAGNEQYF.